This TCR beta chain was recovered during a study of cytomegalovirus exposure and HLA in healthy donors. Study at large: Out of 398 genotyped donors, roughly 78% belonged to the Caucasian-associated ancestry cluster. Study outcomes and limitations: Per a prior analysis, the majority of TCR beta V segments were productive roughly 90% or roughly 30% of the time. In a later analysis, TCR beta V- and J-gene trimming showed a link to a missense DCLRE1C variant.

Donors were nominally healthy when sampled, though unrecorded immune exposures were likely. The PCR used 60 Vbeta and 13 Jbeta primers. The method was immunoSEQ multiplex PCR; TCRdb's version includes in-frame clones alone and lacks a portion of them. The sample records over 150,000 clones, about four fifths being singletons. A remark on this clone: Its antigen is as yet unknown.

This CDR3 contains 14 residues. Deletions cut 7 bases from V and 2 bases from J, with 9 bases between. Germline lookup yields CDR1 MNHEY and CDR2 SMNVEV (reference sequence). The sequenced sample was PBMCs. The TCR sequence derives from a man aged 25-45 years in good health and CMV-seropositive. The chain employs TRBV27 and TRBJ2-6; D possibly corresponds to TRBD2 (6 bases). For the CDR3, the DNA is TGTGCCAGCAATGGAGGGGCTGGGGCCAACGTCCTGACTTTC. Translating gives CASNGGAGANVLTF.